This TCR beta chain comes out of a study of blood T cell repertoires in COVID-19 (TCRdb year 2020). With regard to the full study: Collaborator samples came from the United States, Italy and Spain and covered acute and convalescent phases of COVID-19. The material from the prospective study consisted of cDNA or gDNA derived from T cells, B-cell-depleted T cells, or PBMCs. The dataset comprised deeply sampled blood TCRbeta repertoires from subjects exposed to, actively infected with, or recovered from COVID-19. The repertoires were released in a freely available public database meant as a resource for research on the immune response to SARS-CoV-2. The samples were drawn from two sources: the first 160 participants of the ongoing ImmuneRACE study, and 1,200 or so subjects contributed by 6 global collaborators. Sample metadata almost always included a de-identified subject ID, COVID-19 status, age in years and sex. HLA class I and class II types, where available, came from metadata supplied by the sample provider rather than from assay-based typing. Overall results and qualifications from the work: The amount of clinical and demographic metadata varied by source and participant and was provided uncurated.

This clone was counted a single time. This clone's antigen is unknown. The record has no base qualities; no much larger clone is one base away. TCRbeta CDR3 regions were amplified from genomic DNA by means of the immunoSEQ Assay, a bias-controlled multiplex PCR. As for how the authors treated the data: Within the assay, amplification of reference gene primers was used to estimate how many nucleated cells each sample contained. Sequence reads were collapsed and filtered to measure the absolute abundance of every unique TCRbeta CDR3 rearrangement. For each sample, productive Simpson clonality was calculated as the square root of Simpson's diversity index over productive rearrangements. TCRdb took over this immuneACCESS table, retaining in-frame rearrangements with V and J assigned. Such tables are incomplete; in checked studies, under half of the missing clones stem from an unresolved V gene, and the remainder is unexplained. Clone size and the V and J calls come from that table; the DNA yielded D and trimming. The sample data list about 360,000 clones, and about 90% of these were observed just once. In total, the top ten clones hold 1% to 1.5% of the sample.

Participants in the prospective study were enrolled through a virtual design, were aged roughly 18 to 100 years, and lived in roughly 25 United States geographic areas. To assign participants to cohorts, the prospective study relied on clinical history that participants themselves reported in a screening survey and a study questionnaire. ImmuneRACE Cohort 3 recovered participants were defined by two consecutive negative NP/OP PCR tests, healthcare professional clearance, or symptom resolution. In the prospective study, mobile phlebotomists collected whole blood, serum and a nasopharyngeal or oropharyngeal swab from each participant. Over a 2-month period, participants in the prospective study had the option of providing additional blood draws and questionnaires. Prospective study blood samples were shipped either frozen or at room temperature before DNA extraction. The CDR3 holds 14 amino acids from the cysteine to the phenylalanine. Of all the DNA, just the CDR3 is kept, 42 bases in frame from base 1. The germline V gene encodes CDR1 MNHEY and CDR2 SMNVEV (reference sequence). V is cut by 3 bases and J by 8 bases, and the space between the germline ends is 11 bases.

The receptor chain draws on TRBV27 and TRBJ1-6, with a weak D call of TRBD1 (5 bases match). Sample: PBMCs or T cells enriched from blood (not recorded which). This receptor was identified in a young man who had recovered from COVID-19. CDR3 region: CASSLQGTDSPLHF. The nucleotide sequence is given as TGTGCCAGCAGTTTGCAGGGCACGGATTCACCCCTCCACTTT.